These 15 T cell receptor beta chains were all obtained from the same sample, sequenced in a study of cytomegalovirus exposure and HLA in healthy donors. Assay used: immunoSEQ multiplex PCR; TCRdb lists only in-frame clones, some missing. The sample includes 130,000 to 150,000 clones, approximately 90% of them seen just once. Sequencing was done on a sample of PBMCs. The receptors derive from a woman in her 30s in good health and CMV-seropositive.

The rearrangement joins TRBV29-1 to TRBJ2-5; D is unclear. The V gene lost 0 bases and the J gene lost 4 bases, with 9 bases spanning the gap. Germline CDR1 reads SQVTM; CDR2 reads ANQGSEA. The CDR3 covers 13 residues. CDR3 sequence (DNA): TGCAGCGTTGAAGAACAGACGGCAGAGACCCAGTACTTC. It specifies CSVEEQTAETQYF.

The V and J genes are TRBV10-2 and TRBJ2-2; 8 nucleotides line up with TRBD2. The CDR3 covers 17 residues. The germline CDR1 and CDR2 sequences are WSHSY and SAAADI. After removal of 2 bases from V and 1 base from J, the junction contained 6 bases not matched to a gene. The CDR3 region is CASSEEPAGGNTGELFF. Written as DNA, the CDR3 is TGCGCCAGCAGTGAGGAGCCGGCGGGAGGGAACACCGGGGAGCTGTTTTTT.

The J gene is TRBJ2-1, the V gene TRBV4-1; the match to TRBD2 covers 7 bases. V lost 4 bases to trimming and J lost 7 bases; unmatched junction nucleotides: 7. CDR3 length equals 14 residues. Germline V lookup: CDR1 MGHRA, CDR2 YSYEKL. In DNA, the CDR3 is TGCGCCAGCAGCCTCTCCGGGAGGAGTAATGAGCAGTTCTTC. Protein sequence: CASSLSGRSNEQFF.

The V gene is TRBV5-4, the J gene TRBJ2-1, with TRBD1 matching over 9 bases. The CDR3 extends over 16 amino acids. V lost 4 bases and J lost 3; bases outside the gene matches: 8. Germline V lookup: CDR1 SGHNT, CDR2 YYREEE (reference sequence). The DNA of the CDR3 is TGTGCCAGCAGCCTTTCCGGGACAGGGCGCTACAATGAGCAGTTCTTC. It yields the protein CASSLSGTGRYNEQFF.

The rearrangement links TRBV28 to TRBJ2-1; D perhaps matches TRBD1 (5 bases). Per the germline V gene, CDR1 is MDHEN and CDR2 is SYDVKM. Trimming removed 8 bases at V and 1 base at J, with 12 bases between. The CDR3 extends over 14 amino acids. Written as DNA, the CDR3 is TGTGCCAGCGGTAGGGGATTTTCCTACAATGAGCAGTTCTTC. This encodes CASGRGFSYNEQFF.

This clone was detected once. The V and J genes are TRBV6-1 and TRBJ2-5; TRBD1 might be the D (5 bases). The germline V and J ends were trimmed by 4 bases and 1 base, with 13 bases remaining between them. CDR3 length: 15 residues. Germline loops: CDR1 MNHNS, CDR2 SASEGT. The CDR3 DNA is TGTGCCAGCAGTGGGGGCCGGGCAGCCCAAGAGACCCAGTACTTC. Translation gives CASSGGRAAQETQYF.

This chain connects TRBV2 to TRBJ2-1; 12 positions agree with TRBD2. CDR1 and CDR2 from the germline V gene are SNHLY and FYNNEI. The CDR3 contains 15 residues. The V gene end was trimmed by 6 bases and the J gene end by 9 bases; junction bases not matched to a gene: 9. The CDR3 sequence is CASRETSGSSGEQFF. In DNA form, the CDR3 reads TGTGCCAGCAGGGAGACTAGCGGGAGCTCGGGTGAGCAGTTCTTC.

This chain joins TRBV7-6 and TRBJ2-1; tentatively, D is TRBD1 (6 bases). V lost 3 bases, J lost 9 bases, and 12 bases lay in between. CDR1 is SGHVS and CDR2 is FNYEAQ in the germline V gene. This CDR3 has 13 residues. The CDR3: CASSFRGGGEQFF. CDR3 coding DNA: TGTGCCAGCAGCTTTAGAGGGGGTGGTGAGCAGTTCTTC.

In nucleotides, the CDR3 is TGTGCCAGCAGTTACCGAACAGGGGAGATGAATGAGCAGTTCTTC. Amino acid sequence: CASSYRTGEMNEQFF. The chain is built from TRBV27 and TRBJ2-1; the match to TRBD1 covers 7 bases. The germline CDR1 and CDR2 sequences are MNHEY and SMNVEV (reference sequence). With V trimmed by 4 bases and J by 7 bases, 10 bases remained unmatched. The CDR3 covers 15 residues.

The chain recombines TRBV27 with TRBJ2-5, with TRBD2 as a possible D gene (6 bases). V was pared by 5 bases and J by 2 bases, with 18 bases between. This CDR3 has 16 residues. Germline V CDR1 and CDR2: MNHEY, SMNVEV (reference sequence). The CDR3 loop is CASSLRLVTGQETQYF. The DNA of the CDR3 is TGTGCCAGCAGTCTGAGACTAGTAACGGGTCAAGAGACCCAGTACTTC.

This chain links TRBV4-1 with TRBJ2-5, with 7 nucleotides matching TRBD1. Trimming removed 2 bases from V and 9 bases from J; junction bases left unmatched: 9. The CDR3 runs 14 residues. Germline CDR1 and CDR2: MGHRA and YSYEKL. DNA for the CDR3: TGCGCCAGCAGCCAACGGGGACAGCTCACGGCCCAGTACTTC. Translation gives CASSQRGQLTAQYF.

The rearrangement joins TRBV18 to TRBJ1-5; the match to TRBD1 covers 10 bases. The ends lost 6 bases at V and 4 bases at J; junction bases unmatched: 6. The CDR3 extends over 15 amino acids. Per the germline V gene, CDR1 is KGHSH and CDR2 is LQKENI. The CDR3 region is CASSKTGGVNQPQHF. The DNA of the CDR3 is TGTGCCAGCTCTAAGACAGGGGGCGTGAATCAGCCCCAGCATTTT.

V is TRBV12-5 and J is TRBJ2-1; D perhaps matches TRBD1 (5 bases). There are 14 residues in the CDR3. Germline CDR1 LGHNT, CDR2 FRNRAP. Trimming pared 1 base from V and 5 bases from J, leaving 9 bases between. CDR3 bases: TGTGCTAGTGGTTTGGGAGACAGAAACAATGAGCAGTTCTTC. Residues: CASGLGDRNNEQFF.

The rearrangement links TRBV2 to TRBJ2-3; D unclear. CDR1 and CDR2 from the germline V gene are SNHLY and FYNNEI. The length of the CDR3 is 13 residues. With 8 bases removed from V and 5 bases from J, the gap between germline ends came to 14 bases. The CDR3: CASLLEPLDTQYF. The CDR3 region has the DNA TGTGCCAGCTTACTGGAGCCATTAGATACGCAGTATTTT. The full variable domain, completed using reference TRBV2 and TRBJ2-3, is EPEVTQTPSHQVTQMGQEVILRCVPISNHLYFYWYRQILGQKVEFLVSFYNNEISEKSEIFDDQFSVERPDGSNFTLKIRSTKLEDSAMYFCASLLEPLDTQYFGPGTRLTVL.

This clone was recorded a few times. This sequence joins TRBV6-1 and TRBJ2-7; 9 bases are a match to TRBD1. Germline CDR1 and CDR2: MNHNS and SASEGT. CDR3 size: 13 residues. The V and J ends lost 10 bases and 5 bases, in that order; junction bases with no gene match: 9. The CDR3 sequence: CATMGQGGNEQYF. CDR3 nucleotide sequence: TGTGCCACCATGGGACAGGGAGGTAACGAGCAGTACTTC.